Each of the 13 T cell receptor beta chains below was sequenced from the same sample in a study of blood T cell repertoires in COVID-19 (TCRdb year 2020). Libraries were made using the immunoSEQ multiplex PCR assay. The clones in this table, taken by TCRdb from immuneACCESS, are in-frame only. Not every clone is retained; where verified, under half of the shortfall comes from an unresolved V gene, and the cause of the rest is unknown. The sample records about 430,000 clones, approximately 92% of which are singletons. In total, the top ten clones hold roughly 1.1% of the sample. The material sequenced was PBMCs or T cells enriched from blood (not recorded which). The receptors derive from a man aged 25-45 years who had recovered from COVID-19.

This clone was counted between two and nine times. This chain uses TRBV7-9 with TRBJ2-7; D possibly corresponds to TRBD1 (6 bases). V was cut by 0 bases and J by 3 bases, with 12 bases left in between. CDR1 and CDR2 (germline): SEHNR, FQNEAQ (reference sequence). This CDR3 has 15 amino acids. The CDR3 DNA reads TGTGCCAGCAGCTTAGCCGAAGGGGGTTTCTACGAGCAGTACTTC. Protein product: CASSLAEGGFYEQYF.

J is TRBJ2-1 and V is TRBV5-1; a possible D gene is TRBD1 (6 bases). Trimming took 5 bases from V and 2 from J, leaving 14 bases between them. Looked up from germline, CDR1 is SGHRS and CDR2 is YFSETQ. This CDR3 comprises 15 residues. CDR3 sequence: CASRPPGDPYNEQFF. CDR3 in DNA: TGCGCCAGCAGGCCCCCAGGGGACCCCTACAATGAGCAGTTCTTC. Variable domain in full (rest from reference TRBV5-1 and TRBJ2-1): KAGVTQTPRYLIKTRGQQVTLSCSPISGHRSVSWYQQTPGQGLQFLFEYFSETQRNKGNFPGRFSGRQFSNSRSEMNVSTLELGDSALYLCASRPPGDPYNEQFFGPGTRLTVL.

J is TRBJ2-5 and V is TRBV19, with D tentatively TRBD1 (7 bases). Germline CDR1 LNHDA, CDR2 SQIVND (reference sequence). V lost 3 bases and J lost 14, with 19 bases in between. There are 13 residues in the CDR3. CDR3 nucleotides: TGTGCCAGTAGTATTGGGACTCGTGGGGACAGATACTTC. Protein sequence: CASSIGTRGDRYF.

The chain uses TRBV4-1 and TRBJ1-2; TRBD1 matches 9 bases. The germline V gene encodes CDR1 MGHRA and CDR2 YSYEKL. V lost 1 base and J lost 4; bases outside the gene matches: 4. There are 15 residues in the CDR3. The CDR3 is CASSQVGDRVYGYTF. For the CDR3, the DNA is TGCGCCAGCAGCCAAGTGGGGGACAGGGTCTATGGCTACACCTTC.

The V gene is TRBV28, the J gene TRBJ2-3, with 7 bases lining up with TRBD1. The CDR3 totals 13 residues. The V gene's germline CDR1 is MDHEN and CDR2 SYDVKM. V trimming: 7 bases; J trimming: 6 bases; junction bases outside the gene matches: 7. CDR3 residues: CASIKQGIDTQYF. DNA for the CDR3: TGTGCCAGCATTAAACAGGGGATCGATACGCAGTATTTT.

V and J are TRBV13 and TRBJ2-1; TRBD2 aligns across 7 bases. CDR3 length equals 14 residues. CDR1 and CDR2 (germline): PRHDT, FYEKMQ (reference sequence). V was pared by 4 bases and J by 5 bases, with 5 bases of the junction left unmatched. The CDR3 DNA sequence: TGTGCCAGCAGCTCCAGGCTAGCGGACAATGAGCAGTTCTTC. Its protein product is CASSSRLADNEQFF.

The chain employs TRBV28 and TRBJ1-1, with 10 positions matching TRBD1. The V gene end was trimmed by 4 bases and the J gene end by 7 bases; junction bases not matched to a gene: 9. The CDR3 has 15 residues. Looked up from germline, CDR1 is MDHEN and CDR2 is SYDVKM. The CDR3 DNA reads as TGTGCCAGCAGTTCCCCGACAGGGGGCTTGAATGAAGCTTTCTTT. This translates into CASSSPTGGLNEAFF.

V is TRBV2 and J is TRBJ2-5, with 8 bases identical to TRBD1. V was pared by 6 bases and J by 1 base, with 4 bases of the junction left unmatched. The germline gives CDR1 SNHLY, CDR2 FYNNEI. The CDR3 consists of 14 residues. The CDR3 coding sequence is TGTGCCAGCAGGTCGGGACAGGCCCAAGAGACCCAGTACTTC. Translation: CASRSGQAQETQYF.

The V call is TRBV30, the J call TRBJ1-5; TRBD1 agrees at 7 bases. Germline V lookup: CDR1 GTSNPN, CDR2 SVGIG (reference sequence). The CDR3 extends over 14 amino acids. The V gene end was trimmed by 5 bases and the J gene end by 5 bases; junction bases not matched to a gene: 9. DNA of the CDR3: TGTGCCTGGGGCAGGGGGGAGGACCATCAGCCCCAGCATTTT. The encoded protein is CAWGRGEDHQPQHF.

J is TRBJ2-7 and V is TRBV7-2; weak D call: TRBD2 (6 bases). The CDR3 has 14 residues. The germline V and J ends were trimmed by 4 bases and 0 bases, with 10 bases remaining between them. Germline V gene lookup returns CDR1 SGHTA and CDR2 FQGNSA. The CDR3 protein is CASSSSGPSYEQYF. CDR3 nucleotides: TGTGCCAGCAGCTCCAGCGGGCCCTCCTACGAGCAGTACTTC. The variable domain in full, completed from reference TRBV7-2 and TRBJ2-7, reads GAGVSQSPSNKVTEKGKDVELRCDPISGHTALYWYRQSLGQGLEFLIYFQGNSAPDKSGLPSDRFSAERTGGSVSTLTIQRTQQEDSAVYLCASSSSGPSYEQYFGPGTRLTVT.

The rearrangement links TRBV10-3 to TRBJ2-3; the match to TRBD2 covers 7 bases. Germline V gene lookup returns CDR1 ENHRY and CDR2 SYGVKD. After removal of 10 bases from V and 5 bases from J, the junction contained 3 bases not matched to a gene. This CDR3 has 11 residues. CDR3 nucleotides: TGTGCCACCCGGGGGGAAGATACGCAGTATTTT. Protein sequence: CATRGEDTQYF.

This chain joins TRBV11-2 and TRBJ1-3; D not certain. There are 14 residues in the CDR3. Germline V CDR1 and CDR2: SGHAT, FQNNGV. V lost 1 base to trimming and J lost 2 bases, with 6 bases between them. The CDR3 sequence: CASSLAGPGNTIYF. The CDR3 region has the DNA TGTGCCAGCAGCTTAGCTGGGCCTGGAAACACCATATATTTT.

V usage is TRBV4-1 and J usage is TRBJ1-1; D gene ambiguous. Germline-derived CDR1 and CDR2 are MGHRA and YSYEKL. The CDR3 runs to 12 residues. V gave up 4 bases and J gave up 11 bases, with 14 bases separating them. The CDR3 region has the DNA TGCGCCAGCAGCCCTCGAGGCTCGGGGGCTTTCTTT. It encodes CASSPRGSGAFF.